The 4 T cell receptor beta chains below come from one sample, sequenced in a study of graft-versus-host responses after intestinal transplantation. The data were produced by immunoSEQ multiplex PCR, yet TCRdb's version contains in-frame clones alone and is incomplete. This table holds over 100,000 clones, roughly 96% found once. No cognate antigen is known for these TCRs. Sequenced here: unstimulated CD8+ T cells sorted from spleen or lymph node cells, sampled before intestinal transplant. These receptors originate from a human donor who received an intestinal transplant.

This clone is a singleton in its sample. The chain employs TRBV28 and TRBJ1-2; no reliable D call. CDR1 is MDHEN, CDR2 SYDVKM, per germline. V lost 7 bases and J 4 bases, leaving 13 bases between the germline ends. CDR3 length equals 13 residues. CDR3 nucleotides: TGTGCCAGCATGCCAAGAGCGCCCTATGGCTACACCTTC. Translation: CASMPRAPYGYTF.

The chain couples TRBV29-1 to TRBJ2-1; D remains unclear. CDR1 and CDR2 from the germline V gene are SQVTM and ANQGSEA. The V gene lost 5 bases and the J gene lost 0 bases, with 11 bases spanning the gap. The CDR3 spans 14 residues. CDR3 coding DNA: TGCAGCGTTTTTGGGGTGAGCTCCTACAATGAGCAGTTCTTC. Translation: CSVFGVSSYNEQFF.

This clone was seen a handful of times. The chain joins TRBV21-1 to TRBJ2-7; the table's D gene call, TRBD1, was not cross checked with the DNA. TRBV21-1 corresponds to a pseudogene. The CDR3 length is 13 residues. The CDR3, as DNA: TGTGCCACCAAACAAGGACAGGGAACCGAGCAGTACTTC. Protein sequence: CATKQGQGTEQYF.

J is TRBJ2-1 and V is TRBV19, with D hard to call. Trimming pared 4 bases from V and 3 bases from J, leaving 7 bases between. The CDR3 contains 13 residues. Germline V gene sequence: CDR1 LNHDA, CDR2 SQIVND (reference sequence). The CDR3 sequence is CASSTSVYNEQFF. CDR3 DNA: TGTGCCAGTAGTACCTCCGTCTACAATGAGCAGTTCTTC.